The 17 T cell receptor beta chains listed next were all sequenced from one sample in a study of Graves' ophthalmopathy and Graves' hyperthyroidism. The sequenced template was RNA, covering the TCR beta CDR3 region. In the first round, RT-PCR was carried out with HTBI primers, and a multiplex PCR formed the second round. MiXCR, applied by TCRdb to the multiplex PCR reads, yields one record per CDR3 protein. The repertoire has 230,000 or so distinct CDR3 sequences, around 45% of them found once; the top ten carry over 40%. The sequencing input was peripheral blood. The receptors shown here come from an adult man with Graves' ophthalmopathy.

The CDR3 region has the DNA TGCAGTGCTAGACACCCTGGCGGGACAGGGGGTAATCAGCCCCAGCATTTT. Translating gives CSARHPGGTGGNQPQHF. V and J are TRBV20-1 and TRBJ1-5; 11 bases match TRBD1. The CDR3 has 17 residues. J lost 4 bases, V lost 2 bases, and 10 bases had no gene match. The germline CDR1 and CDR2 sequences are DFQATT and SNEGSKA (reference sequence).

The genes are TRBV12-5 and TRBJ2-2; D remains ambiguous. The germline V and J ends were trimmed by 4 bases and 5 bases, with 8 bases remaining between them. CDR1 is LGHNT and CDR2 is FRNRAP in the germline V gene. The CDR3 is 13 amino acids. The CDR3 reads CASGSPRTGELFF. The CDR3 nucleotides are TGTGCTAGTGGTTCCCCCCGGACCGGGGAGCTGTTTTTT.

As regards this clonotype: This could be a read error, since a much larger clone is one nucleotide away. The chain combines TRBV7-7 with TRBJ1-1; D is perhaps TRBD1 (5 bases). CDR3 length: 11 amino acids. Germline CDR1 SSHAT, CDR2 FNYEAQ (reference sequence). In DNA form, the CDR3 reads TGTGCTGGCAGCCAGGGCCGTGAAGCTTTCTTT. Amino acid sequence: CAGSQGREAFF.

The chain combines TRBV10-2 with TRBJ2-7; 7 nucleotides agree with TRBD1. Germline V gene sequence: CDR1 WSHSY, CDR2 SAAADI. Germline trimming cut 10 bases from V and 6 bases from J; bases unmatched to any gene: 12. This CDR3 is 13 amino acids long. The CDR3 loop is CATNRQGQGEQYF. CDR3 nucleotides: TGCGCCACCAATCGACAGGGTCAGGGCGAGCAGTACTTC.

The rearrangement joins TRBV13 to TRBJ1-2; 9 bases are a match to TRBD1. Looked up from germline, CDR1 is PRHDT and CDR2 is FYEKMQ (reference sequence). The CDR3 is 13 amino acids. Trimming took 8 bases from V and 6 from J; bases not matched to a gene: 7. CDR3 bases: TGTGCCAGCGCTTTTGGACAGGGGAATGGCTACACCTTC. Translated, it gives CASAFGQGNGYTF.

This chain connects TRBV29-1 to TRBJ1-1; D gene uncertain. Trimming pared 0 bases from V and 4 bases from J, leaving 9 bases between. This CDR3 contains 13 residues. CDR1 is SQVTM, CDR2 ANQGSEA, per germline. The CDR3 nucleotides read TGCAGCGTTGAAGAGACAAGGATCACTGAAGCTTTCTTT. It specifies CSVEETRITEAFF.

This clonotype showed up just a few times. The chain uses TRBV28 and TRBJ2-7, with D unclear. The CDR3 has 11 residues. V was cut by 10 bases and J by 3 bases, with 10 bases left in between. Germline V lookup: CDR1 MDHEN, CDR2 SYDVKM. CDR3 amino acids: CATSPSYEQYF. Written as DNA, the CDR3 is TGTGCCACCTCCCCAAGCTACGAGCAGTACTTC.

The chain carries TRBV7-6 and TRBJ2-7; the D gene could be TRBD1 or TRBD2 (6 bases each). CDR3 length: 14 residues. Germline V gene sequence: CDR1 SGHVS, CDR2 FNYEAQ. With 6 bases removed from V and 2 bases from J, the gap between germline ends came to 14 bases. CDR3 DNA: TGTGCCAGCAGTCGATGGGGGGACACCTACGAGCAGTACTTC. This gives the protein CASSRWGDTYEQYF.

The chain recombines TRBV5-1 with TRBJ2-7; TRBD2 agrees at 11 bases. This CDR3 spans 15 amino acids. The germline gives CDR1 SGHRS, CDR2 YFSETQ. The V segment lost 2 bases and the J segment 4 bases; nucleotides outside the gene matches: 5. The CDR3 sequence is CASSLTSGSRYEQYF. The CDR3 region has the DNA TGCGCCAGCAGCTTAACTAGCGGGAGTCGTTACGAGCAGTACTTC.

This clonotype was detected a few times. CDR3 sequence (DNA): TGTGCCAGCAGCTTAGCGCAGGGAGGGCAAGAGACCCAGTACTTC. Encoded protein: CASSLAQGGQETQYF. The rearrangement uses TRBV7-3 and TRBJ2-5; TRBD2 agrees at 7 bases. Germline V gene sequence: CDR1 SGHTA, CDR2 FQGTGA. V gave up 2 bases and J gave up 2 bases; unmatched junction bases: 5. The CDR3 is 15 residues long.

CDR3 nucleotide sequence: TGTGCCAGCAGTCCCTCGGGGTACGAGCAGTACTTC. Residues: CASSPSGYEQYF. V and J are TRBV2 and TRBJ2-7; D is perhaps TRBD2 (5 bases). The CDR3 sequence is 12 residues long. Germline values: CDR1 SNHLY, CDR2 FYNNEI. Trimming shortened V by 5 bases and J by 4 bases, and 9 bases separated the two germline ends.

This chain links TRBV7-9 with TRBJ1-4, with 9 bases that match TRBD1. This CDR3 is built from 17 residues. V lost 1 base and J lost 8; bases outside the gene matches: 11. Germline V CDR1 and CDR2: SEHNR, FQNEAQ (reference sequence). CDR3 DNA: TGTGCCAGCAGCTTAGATTGGGGACAGGGAGTAGACGAAAAACTGTTTTTT. It codes for CASSLDWGQGVDEKLFF.

V is TRBV20-1 and J is TRBJ1-2, with 7 nucleotides matching TRBD1. V lost 2 bases to trimming and J lost 4 bases; unmatched junction nucleotides: 13. This CDR3 is 16 amino acids long. CDR1 and CDR2 (germline): DFQATT, SNEGSKA (reference sequence). The CDR3 DNA sequence: TGCAGTGCTAGACCGACAGGGCTCTATTTCAGCTATGGCTACACCTTC. Protein product: CSARPTGLYFSYGYTF.

The V gene is TRBV7-9, the J gene TRBJ2-5; 8 nucleotides agree with TRBD1. V lost 2 bases and J lost 4; bases outside the gene matches: 12. Per germline, CDR1 SEHNR and CDR2 FQNEAQ (reference sequence). The CDR3 is made up of 17 amino acids. The CDR3 spells CASSLQGDRLTGETQYF. DNA for the CDR3: TGTGCCAGCAGCTTACAGGGGGACAGGTTAACGGGAGAGACCCAGTACTTC.

This clonotype appeared a single time. Here the CDR3 DNA reads TGCAGTGCTAGAGAACTAGGCCGAGGGGGAGAGACCCAGTACTTC. Amino acids: CSARELGRGGETQYF. This sequence joins TRBV20-1 and TRBJ2-5; tentative D call: TRBD1 (6 bases). V lost 0 bases and J 4 bases, leaving 15 bases between the germline ends. Germline values: CDR1 DFQATT, CDR2 SNEGSKA (reference sequence). This CDR3 has 15 residues.

This clonotype was observed a handful of times. This chain's CDR3 is CSARDSTGGQQPQHF. For the CDR3, the DNA is TGCAGTGCTAGAGATTCGACAGGAGGTCAACAGCCCCAGCATTTT. The chain employs TRBV20-1 and TRBJ1-5, with D possibly matching TRBD1 (6 bases). With 0 bases removed from V and 7 bases from J, the gap between germline ends came to 16 bases. The germline CDR1 and CDR2 sequences are DFQATT and SNEGSKA (reference sequence). CDR3 length: 15 amino acids.

The rearrangement links TRBV7-4 to TRBJ2-7; 9 positions match TRBD1. V lost 1 base, J lost 5 bases, and 6 bases stayed unmatched. The germline V gene encodes CDR1 SGHVT and CDR2 SQSDAQ. The CDR3 loop spans 15 amino acids. The CDR3 sequence: CASSLDRDRANEQYF. The CDR3 nucleotides are TGTGCCAGCAGCTTAGACCGGGACAGGGCCAACGAGCAGTACTTC.